The clone carrying this T cell receptor (beta chain) was counted a few times. Its antigen remains unknown. Germline assignment: CDR1 MNHNY and CDR2 SVGAGI (reference sequence). The CDR3 consists of 15 residues. The trim removed 3 bases at V and 4 bases at J, leaving 3 bases unmatched. MiXCR, run by TCRdb on the reads, gives a single entry per CDR3 protein. There are 500,000 or so distinct CDR3 sequences in the sample; 15% to 20% occur only once, and about 24% lies in the top ten. This entry comes from a study of T cell repertoires in cytomegalovirus infection. Study as a whole: Both CMV infection and a matching HLA type were indicated by public TCR beta signatures.

General study findings and limits: What dominated the ex vivo response were HLA-C-restricted CMV-specific TCR beta clonotypes. Frequencies of public TCR beta families were cumulated, and this identified carriers of CMV plus the relevant HLA.

The gene calls are TRBV6-6 and TRBJ1-3; TRBD1 matches at 10 bases. The TCR originated in a human donor in good health (CMV status not recorded). Some clones in this sample may be carry-over from other donors' samples. Sequenced sample: CD8+ T cells from PBMCs. In nucleotides, the CDR3 is TGTGCCAGCAGTTATGACAGGGGGCCAGGAAACACCATATATTTT. This translates into CASSYDRGPGNTIYF.